The 26 T cell receptor beta chains given below trace back to one sample, sequenced in a study of cytotoxic CD8 clonotypes in ibrutinib-treated CLL. Clones were sequenced by immunoSEQ multiplex PCR, and TCRdb holds only the in-frame ones, with some missing. Of over 65,000 clones listed, about 64% are singletons. The sequenced sample was PBMCs, obtained after 12 months of ibrutinib treatment. All receptors come from a human donor with chronic lymphocytic leukemia.

This clone has a handful of counts. The rearrangement uses TRBV20-1 and TRBJ1-1, with D perhaps matching TRBD1 (5 bases). The length of the CDR3 is 11 residues. Germline values: CDR1 DFQATT, CDR2 SNEGSKA (reference sequence). With 4 bases removed from V and 3 bases from J, the gap between germline ends came to 6 bases. The CDR3 here is CSAKGDTEAFF. CDR3 nucleotide sequence: TGCAGTGCTAAAGGGGACACTGAAGCTTTCTTT.

The chain combines TRBV7-9 with TRBJ2-7; 8 bases are shared with TRBD2. The germline V gene encodes CDR1 SEHNR and CDR2 FQNEAQ (reference sequence). The CDR3 has 15 residues. Germline trimming cut 1 base from V and 0 bases from J; bases unmatched to any gene: 2. Written as DNA, the CDR3 is TGTGCCAGCAGCTTAGGTAGCGGGGCCTCCTACGAGCAGTACTTC. Its translation: CASSLGSGASYEQYF.

This clone appeared a few times. The V and J genes are TRBV2 and TRBJ1-1; 11 nucleotides agree with TRBD1. Germline trimming cut 6 bases from V and 6 bases from J; bases unmatched to any gene: 3. The CDR3 contains 13 residues. Germline values: CDR1 SNHLY, CDR2 FYNNEI. CDR3 sequence: CASSWTGGPEAFF. In DNA form, the CDR3 reads TGTGCCAGCAGCTGGACAGGGGGCCCTGAAGCTTTCTTT.

V and J are TRBV6-1 and TRBJ1-1, with D perhaps TRBD1 (5 bases). Germline V gene sequence: CDR1 MNHNS, CDR2 SASEGT. Trimming cost V 10 bases and J 4 bases, with 19 bases left between them. There are 14 residues in the CDR3. CDR3 amino acids: CATALSLGGTEAFF. As DNA, the CDR3 is TGTGCCACCGCACTCAGCTTGGGGGGCACTGAAGCTTTCTTT.

The V and J genes are TRBV5-6 and TRBJ1-5, with a weak D call TRBD1 (5 bases). V lost 4 bases and J lost 3, with 11 bases in between. The germline V gene encodes CDR1 SGHDT and CDR2 YYEEEE. The CDR3 is 14 amino acids. CDR3 nucleotides: TGTGCCAGCAGCCTTGTTGGGGCCAATCAGCCCCAGCATTTT. Encoded protein: CASSLVGANQPQHF. Full variable domain (remainder filled in from reference TRBV5-6 and TRBJ1-5): DAGVTQSPTHLIKTRGQQVTLRCSPKSGHDTVSWYQQALGQGPQFIFQYYEEEERQRGNFPDRFSGHQFPNYSSELNVNALLLGDSALYLCASSLVGANQPQHFGDGTRLSIL.

The chain employs TRBV5-6 and TRBJ2-7; perhaps TRBD1 as D (5 bases). Trimming removed 0 bases from V and 7 bases from J, with 17 bases in between. This CDR3 spans 15 amino acids. CDR1 is SGHDT and CDR2 is YYEEEE in the germline V gene. CDR3 DNA: TGTGCCAGCAGCTTGGGCCTTCATGGGGCTCGGGAGCAGTACTTC. Residues: CASSLGLHGAREQYF.

This clone was detected only once. CDR3 protein: CASSLAARPNQPQHF. The CDR3 nucleotides read TGTGCCAGCAGCTTAGCGGCCAGGCCCAATCAGCCCCAGCATTTT. J is TRBJ1-5 and V is TRBV7-9; D unresolved. V lost 0 bases to trimming and J lost 3 bases, with 9 bases between them. The CDR3 has 15 amino acids. Germline V lookup: CDR1 SEHNR, CDR2 FQNEAQ (reference sequence).

V usage is TRBV7-6 and J usage is TRBJ2-1; D assignment may be TRBD1 or TRBD2 (5 bases each). Deletions cut 6 bases from V and 10 bases from J, with 16 bases between. The CDR3 loop spans 13 amino acids. Germline V gene sequence: CDR1 SGHVS, CDR2 FNYEAQ. CDR3: CASSLGEKGEQFF. The CDR3 DNA reads as TGTGCCAGCAGTCTAGGGGAGAAGGGGGAGCAGTTCTTC. The full variable domain, completed using reference TRBV7-6 and TRBJ2-1, is GAGVSQSPRYKVTKRGQDVALRCDPISGHVSLYWYRQALGQGPEFLTYFNYEAQQDKSGLPNDRFSAERPEGSISTLTIQRTEQRDSAMYRCASSLGEKGEQFFGPGTRLTVL.

The rearrangement links TRBV2 to TRBJ2-1, with TRBD2 matching over 8 bases. Germline lookup yields CDR1 SNHLY and CDR2 FYNNEI. The J segment lost 2 bases and the V segment lost 1 base, leaving 1 base of the junction unmatched. This CDR3 has 15 amino acids. The CDR3 sequence is CASSEGRGAYNEQFF. Written as DNA, the CDR3 is TGTGCCAGCAGTGAAGGGCGGGGGGCCTACAATGAGCAGTTCTTC.

The chain recombines TRBV7-9 with TRBJ2-5; no firm D call. V dropped 1 base and J dropped 5 bases, with 5 bases sitting between them. The CDR3 is made up of 12 amino acids. Germline assignment: CDR1 SEHNR and CDR2 FQNEAQ (reference sequence). The CDR3 here is CASSLGAETQYF. Here the CDR3 DNA reads TGTGCCAGCAGCTTAGGCGCGGAGACCCAGTACTTC.

This clone was seen a handful of times. The chain joins TRBV10-3 to TRBJ2-5; a possible D gene is TRBD2 (6 bases). Trimming pared 3 bases from V and 1 base from J, leaving 12 bases between. Germline CDR1 is ENHRY and CDR2 is SYGVKD. The CDR3 has 15 amino acids. CDR3 region: CAISEWGDSQETQYF. The CDR3 coding sequence is TGTGCCATCAGTGAATGGGGGGACTCCCAAGAGACCCAGTACTTC.

The DNA for the CDR3 is TGTGCCAGCAGTTTGCTCACTGGGGCGGGGGGGCTAGATACGCAGTATTTT. Protein: CASSLLTGAGGLDTQYF. The J gene is TRBJ2-3, the V gene TRBV28; the match to TRBD2 covers 9 bases. V was clipped by 3 bases and J by 5 bases; unmatched bases: 12. The germline CDR1 and CDR2 sequences are MDHEN and SYDVKM. The CDR3 length is 17 residues.

The chain couples TRBV7-2 to TRBJ1-3; 10 nucleotides match TRBD1. The germline CDR1 and CDR2 sequences are SGHTA and FQGNSA. The CDR3 is 15 amino acids. The trim removed 3 bases at V and 3 bases at J, leaving 2 bases unmatched. In nucleotides, the CDR3 is TGTGCCAGCAGCTTTGACAGGGGGCTTGGAAACACCATATATTTT. This codes for CASSFDRGLGNTIYF.

The V gene is TRBV28, the J gene TRBJ1-2; perhaps TRBD1 as D (6 bases). The CDR3 is made up of 12 amino acids. Trimming removed 3 bases from V and 8 bases from J, with 10 bases in between. CDR1 and CDR2 (germline): MDHEN, SYDVKM. CDR3 in amino acids: CASSFTGSGYTF. DNA for the CDR3: TGTGCCAGCAGTTTTACAGGGAGCGGCTACACCTTC.

V gene TRBV5-6 combines with J gene TRBJ1-1, with D perhaps TRBD1 (6 bases). The CDR3 is 18 amino acids. Germline V gives CDR1 SGHDT, CDR2 YYEEEE. Deletions cut 5 bases from V and 6 bases from J, with 29 bases between. The CDR3 DNA reads as TGTGCCAGCAGTCATTCGGATGCTAGGGGGGCCGTTAGGTCTGAAGCTTTCTTT. Translating it yields CASSHSDARGAVRSEAFF.

This clone was counted only a few times. The chain employs TRBV5-4 and TRBJ2-2; 7 bases agree with TRBD1. The V gene end was trimmed by 7 bases and the J gene end by 5 bases; junction bases not matched to a gene: 2. From germline, CDR1 is SGHNT and CDR2 YYREEE (reference sequence). The CDR3 is 12 amino acids. The CDR3 DNA reads TGTGCCAGCTGGACAGGAACCGGGGAGCTGTTTTTT. Translated, it gives CASWTGTGELFF.

The J gene is TRBJ2-2, the V gene TRBV5-6, with D possibly being TRBD1 (5 bases). Germline CDR1 SGHDT, CDR2 YYEEEE. The CDR3 sequence is 13 residues long. The V and J ends lost 0 bases and 7 bases respectively, with 7 bases between them. The DNA for the CDR3 is TGTGCCAGCAGCTTGGGCAGGGACGGGGAGCTGTTTTTT. This sequence encodes CASSLGRDGELFF. Variable domain in full (rest from reference TRBV5-6 and TRBJ2-2): DAGVTQSPTHLIKTRGQQVTLRCSPKSGHDTVSWYQQALGQGPQFIFQYYEEEERQRGNFPDRFSGHQFPNYSSELNVNALLLGDSALYLCASSLGRDGELFFGEGSRLTVL.

Comment on this clone: A read error is possible here, since a much larger clone lies one base away. This chain uses TRBV28 with TRBJ2-7; D possibly corresponds to TRBD2 (6 bases). The CDR3 length is 13 residues. Germline V gene data show CDR1 as MDHEN and CDR2 as SYDVKM. V lost 5 bases to trimming and J lost 2 bases, with 10 bases between them. The CDR3 loop reads CASSAGRAYEQYF. The CDR3 DNA sequence: TGTGCCAGCAGTGCGGGACGGGCCTACGAGCAGTACTTC. Supplemented by reference TRBV28 and TRBJ2-7, the full variable domain reads DVKVTQSSRYLVKRTGEKVFLECVQDMDHENMFWYRQDPGLGLRLIYFSYDVKMKEKGDIPEGYSVSREKKERFSLILESASTNQTSMYLCASSAGRAYEQYFGPGTRLTVT.

This chain uses TRBV28 with TRBJ2-7; D is perhaps TRBD2 (6 bases). Trimming removed 7 bases from V and 0 bases from J, with 16 bases in between. The CDR3 has 15 amino acids. Germline CDR1 is MDHEN and CDR2 is SYDVKM. CDR3: CASTWGTPSSYEQYF. CDR3 coding DNA: TGTGCCAGCACCTGGGGGACTCCGAGCTCCTACGAGCAGTACTTC.

This clone was counted only a few times. J is TRBJ1-6 and V is TRBV5-4; 7 bases map to TRBD1. Germline values: CDR1 SGHNT, CDR2 YYREEE (reference sequence). V lost 3 bases to trimming and J lost 6 bases; unmatched junction nucleotides: 9. The CDR3 sequence is 16 residues long. CDR3 coding DNA: TGTGCCAGCAGCTCGACTAGGACAGGAACTAATTCACCCCTCCACTTT. Translation: CASSSTRTGTNSPLHF.

This sequence joins TRBV7-9 and TRBJ1-4; 8 bases are shared with TRBD1. The V gene's germline CDR1 is SEHNR and CDR2 FQNEAQ (reference sequence). After removal of 5 bases from V and 8 bases from J, the junction contained 7 bases not matched to a gene. The CDR3 runs to 14 residues. The CDR3 DNA is TGTGCCAGCAGCACACACAGGGGGGGAGAAAAACTGTTTTTT. Translation gives CASSTHRGGEKLFF.

The rearrangement links TRBV7-9 to TRBJ1-2; the D is unclear. This CDR3 contains 10 residues. V lost 5 bases and J 8 bases, leaving 6 bases between the germline ends. Per the germline V gene, CDR1 is SEHNR and CDR2 is FQNEAQ (reference sequence). The CDR3 DNA follows: TGTGCCAGCAGCGGTGCCGGCTACACCTTC. Protein: CASSGAGYTF.

The rearrangement uses TRBV5-4 and TRBJ2-7; TRBD1 agrees at 10 bases. The CDR3 covers 14 residues. CDR1 is SGHNT, CDR2 YYREEE, per germline (reference sequence). V shed 5 bases and J 4 bases; nucleotides not matched to a gene: 6. CDR3 loop: CASSPGQGMYEQYF. CDR3 coding DNA: TGTGCCAGCAGTCCGGGACAGGGGATGTACGAGCAGTACTTC.

The sample holds one count of this clone. This sequence joins TRBV5-4 and TRBJ1-6; D unclear. Germline-derived CDR1 and CDR2 are SGHNT and YYREEE (reference sequence). The CDR3 contains 15 residues. Trimming removed 0 bases from V and 1 base from J, with 5 bases in between. The CDR3 reads CASSLGGSYNSPLHF. The CDR3 DNA sequence: TGTGCCAGCAGCTTGGGAGGGTCCTATAATTCACCCCTCCACTTT.

This chain joins TRBV4-3 and TRBJ1-2; possible D gene TRBD1, 6 bases. The CDR3 totals 15 residues. In germline, CDR1 is LGHNA, CDR2 YSLEER. Trimming took off 4 bases at V and 4 bases at J, with 16 bases between the two ends. The CDR3 coding sequence is TGCGCCAGCAGCCCCAGCCAAACGACAGGCTATGGCTACACCTTC. It codes for CASSPSQTTGYGYTF.

The chain carries TRBV2 and TRBJ1-1; D gene uncertain. This CDR3 contains 13 residues. Per the germline V gene, CDR1 is SNHLY and CDR2 is FYNNEI. Trimming cost V 2 bases and J 6 bases, with 10 bases left between them. This CDR3 reads CASSETRAAEAFF. The CDR3 DNA is TGTGCCAGCAGTGAAACGCGGGCCGCTGAAGCTTTCTTT.